This T cell receptor beta chain emerged from a study of post-analysis software for immune sequencing data. The study, taken as a whole, reports: Among 4 or 5 TRBV segments more frequent in patients than controls were TRBV5-6, TRBV5-1 and TRBV20-1. By F measure, samples from a shared preparation batch strongly co-clustered. Significantly lower normalized Chao1 diversity was seen in multiple sclerosis patients than in controls.

This clonotype was picked up a small number of times. Its target is unknown. TCR beta libraries were prepared from cDNA with unique molecular identifiers. Once roughly 1 to 10 million T cells were used, some 500,000 cDNA molecules resulted. MiXCR, applied by TCRdb to the PCR reads, yields one record per CDR3 protein. The sample holds some 890,000 distinct CDR3 sequences, approximately 53% seen once. The CDR3 spans 15 residues. Trimming cost V 0 bases and J 8 bases; bases outside gene matches: 3. The clonotype comes from a girl aged 5-17 years with multiple sclerosis. Input material: blood. This chain connects TRBV12-3 or TRBV12-4 to TRBJ1-6; 8 bases fit TRBD1. The CDR3 DNA follows: TGTGCCAGCAGTTTAGCGGGACAGGTGGATTCACCCCTCCACTTT. This gives the protein CASSLAGQVDSPLHF.